These T cell receptor beta chains were read from a single sample in a study of CD8+ T cells in alopecia areata. This table comes from immunoSEQ multiplex PCR, and its TCRdb copy is limited to in-frame clones, with some not included. The table shows 150,000 or so clones, with 58% occurring only once. This sample comprised CD4+ T cells sorted from blood, obtained at week 0. The receptors originated from a human donor with alopecia areata. The CDR3 runs from the conserved cysteine through the conserved F or W. D genes are given only for firm matches. Size values are once, few and many counts, or a class for expanded clones, and some rows have none.

TRBV7-2	once	TRBJ1-2	TRBD1	CASSLGGQRGGYGYTF	TGTGCCAGCAGCTTAGGGGGACAGAGAGGCGGCTATGGCTACACCTTC
TRBV7-2	NA	TRBJ2-5	NA	CASSRPDWFGETQYF	TGTGCCAGCAGCCGTCCAGATTGGTTCGGGGAGACCCAGTACTTC
TRBV27	NA	TRBJ2-1	NA	CASSRRDNLYNEQFF	TGTGCCAGCAGTCGCAGGGACAACCTCTACAATGAGCAGTTCTTC
TRBV2	NA	TRBJ1-4	NA	CASRDIDANEKLFF	TGTGCCAGCAGGGACATAGACGCTAATGAAAAACTGTTTTTT
TRBV5-6	NA	TRBJ2-7	TRBD1	CASSISPTGGEEQYF	TGTGCCAGCAGCATAAGCCCGACAGGGGGCGAAGAGCAGTACTTC
TRBV2	many	TRBJ2-6	TRBD1	CASKTGTDSGANVLTF	TGTGCCAGCAAGACGGGGACAGACTCTGGGGCCAACGTCCTGACTTTC
TRBV7-3	NA	TRBJ2-2	NA	CASSLTTGELFF	TGTGCCAGCAGCTTAACCACCGGGGAGCTGTTTTTT
TRBV5-1	few	TRBJ2-5	NA	CASSLGIRETQYF	TGCGCCAGCAGCTTAGGGATTAGGGAGACCCAGTACTTC
TRBV7-2	few	TRBJ2-7	NA	CASSLAGPPVSEQYF	TGTGCCAGCAGCCTAGCAGGGCCCCCAGTTTCCGAGCAGTACTTC
TRBV29-1	NA	TRBJ2-4	NA	CSVEDRLAKNIQYF	TGCAGCGTTGAAGACAGATTAGCCAAAAACATTCAGTACTTC
TRBV4-2	NA	TRBJ2-3	NA	CASSGFGTDTQYF	TGTGCCAGCTCAGGGTTCGGGACAGATACGCAGTATTTT
TRBV30	NA	TRBJ2-6	TRBD2	CAEGGTGANVLTF	TGTGCTGAGGGAGGGACCGGGGCCAACGTCCTGACTTTC
TRBV9	NA	TRBJ2-3	NA	CASSNKLVPTDTQYF	TGTGCCAGCAGCAACAAACTAGTTCCGACAGATACGCAGTATTTT
TRBV30	few	TRBJ2-7	TRBD1	CAWRGQGVSYEQYF	TGTGCCTGGCGGGGACAGGGAGTTTCCTACGAGCAGTACTTC
TRBV13	few	TRBJ1-1	NA	CASSLARTDYTEAFF	TGTGCCAGCAGCTTAGCGCGGACAGACTACACTGAAGCTTTCTTT
TRBV25-1	NA	TRBJ2-1	TRBD2	CASSNHLAGNNEQFF	TGTGCCAGCTCCAACCACCTAGCGGGGAACAATGAGCAGTTCTTC
TRBV30	NA	TRBJ1-1	NA	CAWSVRSTEAFF	TGTGCCTGGAGTGTACGTTCCACTGAAGCTTTCTTT
TRBV29-1	few	TRBJ1-2	NA	CSVGPRLNYGYTF	TGCAGCGTTGGCCCACGACTTAACTATGGCTACACCTTC
TRBV30	NA	TRBJ1-2	NA	CAWSAGSWGSGYTF	TGTGCCTGGAGTGCGGGTTCGTGGGGCTCTGGCTACACCTTC
TRBV6-1	once	TRBJ2-1	NA	CASSAGTDYNEQFF	TGTGCCAGCAGCGCCGGGACGGATTACAATGAGCAGTTCTTC
TRBV29-1	NA	TRBJ1-1	NA	CSVEGHEGTEAFF	TGCAGCGTTGAGGGTCACGAGGGCACTGAAGCTTTCTTT
TRBV4-1	NA	TRBJ2-1	NA	CASSQEDRGEQFF	TGCGCCAGCAGCCAAGAGGACAGAGGGGAGCAGTTCTTC
TRBV2	few	TRBJ1-6	NA	CASTINPDNSPLHF	TGTGCCAGCACGATTAACCCAGATAATTCACCCCTCCACTTT
TRBV5-1	NA	TRBJ2-7	TRBD2	CASSLAGGTISYEQYF	TGCGCCAGCAGCTTGGCCGGAGGGACTATCTCCTACGAGCAGTACTTC
TRBV4-2	NA	TRBJ2-7	TRBD2	CASSHFSGAPYEQYF	TGTGCCAGCAGCCACTTTAGCGGGGCCCCCTACGAGCAGTACTTC
TRBV5-1	few	TRBJ1-6	TRBD1	CASRDARTGRNSPLHF	TGCGCCAGCAGGGATGCGCGGACAGGGCGAAATTCACCCCTCCACTTT
TRBV15	NA	TRBJ1-2	NA	CATSRDLGLSGGYTF	TGTGCCACCAGCAGAGATCTCGGGCTTTCCGGTGGCTACACCTTC